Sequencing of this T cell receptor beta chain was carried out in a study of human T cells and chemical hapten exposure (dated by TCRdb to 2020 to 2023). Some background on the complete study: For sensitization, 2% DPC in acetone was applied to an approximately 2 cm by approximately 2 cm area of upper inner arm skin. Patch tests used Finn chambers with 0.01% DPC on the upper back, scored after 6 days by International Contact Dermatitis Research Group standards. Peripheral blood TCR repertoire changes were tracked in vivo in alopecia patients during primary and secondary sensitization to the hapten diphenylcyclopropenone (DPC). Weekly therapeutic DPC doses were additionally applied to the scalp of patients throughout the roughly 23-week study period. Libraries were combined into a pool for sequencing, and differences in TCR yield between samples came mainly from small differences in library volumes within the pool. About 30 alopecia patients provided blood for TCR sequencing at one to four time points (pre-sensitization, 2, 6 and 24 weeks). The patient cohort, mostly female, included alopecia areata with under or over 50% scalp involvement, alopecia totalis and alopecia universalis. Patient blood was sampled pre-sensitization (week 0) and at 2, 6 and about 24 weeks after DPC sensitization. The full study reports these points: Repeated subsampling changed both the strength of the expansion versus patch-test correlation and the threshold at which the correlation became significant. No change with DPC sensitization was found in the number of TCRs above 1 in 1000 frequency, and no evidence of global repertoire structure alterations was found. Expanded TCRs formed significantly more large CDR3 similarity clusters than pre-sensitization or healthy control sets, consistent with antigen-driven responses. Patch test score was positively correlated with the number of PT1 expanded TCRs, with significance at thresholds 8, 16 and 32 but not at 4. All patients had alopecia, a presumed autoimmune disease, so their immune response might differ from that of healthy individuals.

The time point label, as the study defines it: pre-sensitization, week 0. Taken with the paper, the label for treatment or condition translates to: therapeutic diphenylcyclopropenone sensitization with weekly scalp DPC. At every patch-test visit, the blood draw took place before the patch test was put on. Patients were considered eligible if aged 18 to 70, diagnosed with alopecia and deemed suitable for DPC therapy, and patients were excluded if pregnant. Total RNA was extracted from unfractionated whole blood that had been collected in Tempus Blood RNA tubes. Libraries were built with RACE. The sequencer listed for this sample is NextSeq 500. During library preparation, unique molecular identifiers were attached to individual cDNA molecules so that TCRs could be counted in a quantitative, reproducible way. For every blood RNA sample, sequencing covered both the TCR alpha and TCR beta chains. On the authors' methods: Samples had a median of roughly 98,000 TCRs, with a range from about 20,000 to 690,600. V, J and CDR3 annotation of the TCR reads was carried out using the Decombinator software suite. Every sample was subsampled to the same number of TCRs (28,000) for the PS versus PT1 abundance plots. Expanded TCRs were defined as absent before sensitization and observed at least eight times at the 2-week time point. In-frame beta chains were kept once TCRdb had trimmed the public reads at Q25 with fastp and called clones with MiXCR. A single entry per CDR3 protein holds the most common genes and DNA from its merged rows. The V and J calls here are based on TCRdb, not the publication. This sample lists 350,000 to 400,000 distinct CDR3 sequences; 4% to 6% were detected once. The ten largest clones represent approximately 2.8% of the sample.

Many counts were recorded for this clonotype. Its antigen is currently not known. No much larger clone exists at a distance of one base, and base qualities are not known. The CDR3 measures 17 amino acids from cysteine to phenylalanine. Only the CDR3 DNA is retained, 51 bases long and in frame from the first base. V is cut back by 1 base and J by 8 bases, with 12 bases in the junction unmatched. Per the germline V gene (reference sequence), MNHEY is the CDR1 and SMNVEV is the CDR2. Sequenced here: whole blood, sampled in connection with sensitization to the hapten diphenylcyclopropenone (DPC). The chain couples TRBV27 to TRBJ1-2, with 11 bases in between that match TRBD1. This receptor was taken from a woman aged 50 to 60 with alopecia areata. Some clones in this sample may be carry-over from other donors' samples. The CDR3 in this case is CASSLYGQGALRSGYTF. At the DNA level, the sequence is TGTGCCAGCAGTTTATATGGACAGGGGGCGCTCAGGTCCGGCTACACCTTC.